This T cell receptor beta chain was captured by sequencing in a study of long-term antiretroviral therapy in people with HIV. V shed 1 base and J 8 bases; nucleotides not matched to a gene: 8. Germline loops: CDR1 MGHRA, CDR2 YSYEKL. The CDR3 sequence is 15 residues long. Every specimen held between roughly 0.95-10 million cryopreserved PBMC. These were thawed and washed before DNA extraction. Concerning this clone: The target antigen is unknown.

Researchers ran immunoSEQ v3.0 at survey level. Sequencing used immunoSEQ multiplex PCR; TCRdb keeps in-frame clones, though not all of them. The top ten clones hold 9.3% of a sample with 25,000 or so clones, around 80% of them seen once. Study findings and constraints: In the period from about 2003 to 2018, blood was collected, possibly under older ART regimens. Regardless of time point, clones expanded before ART dominated the repertoire.

The sequence derives from a young man with HIV. The rearrangement uses TRBV4-1 and TRBJ1-3; 7 bases map to TRBD1. The material was unsorted PBMCs, obtained 1.5 years before starting antiretroviral therapy. The CDR3 sequence is CASSQGEQGSDTIYF. In DNA form, the CDR3 reads TGCGCCAGCAGCCAAGGCGAACAGGGGAGTGACACCATATATTTT.